The 12 T cell receptor beta chains reported below all come from one sample, sequenced in a study of technical replicates of blood from a few donors. Profiled with immunoSEQ multiplex PCR; TCRdb holds only in-frame clones, not every one. The sample has about 75,000 clones; nearly 98% are singletons. The material sequenced was T cells isolated from PBMCs. The receptor set was obtained from a human donor in good health.

The chain recombines TRBV10-3 with TRBJ2-6, with a weak D call TRBD1 (5 bases). The CDR3 extends over 17 amino acids. V dropped 0 bases and J dropped 3 bases, with 12 bases sitting between them. Germline V lookup: CDR1 ENHRY, CDR2 SYGVKD. CDR3 DNA: TGTGCCATCAGTGAGTCCTTGGGCAGGGATGGGGCCAACGTCCTGACTTTC. Translation: CAISESLGRDGANVLTF.

The chain recombines TRBV6-5 with TRBJ1-4, with D hard to call. Germline CDR1 MNHEY, CDR2 SVGAGI. V lost 7 bases and J 8 bases, leaving 14 bases between the germline ends. CDR3 length: 13 amino acids. CDR3 DNA sequence: TGTGCCAGCAAACAACTGGCAGGAGAAAAACTGTTTTTT. It encodes CASKQLAGEKLFF.

CDR3 sequence: CASSELRDRGYLPYGYTF. CDR3 sequence (DNA): TGTGCCAGCAGTGAGCTAAGGGACAGGGGCTATCTTCCCTATGGCTACACCTTC. This chain uses TRBV6-4 with TRBJ1-2; 10 positions match TRBD1. This CDR3 region has 18 residues. CDR1 and CDR2 from the germline V gene are MRHNA and SNTAGT. The V gene end was trimmed by 3 bases and the J gene end by 4 bases; junction bases not matched to a gene: 14.

The chain couples TRBV6-6 to TRBJ2-3; a weak D match, TRBD1 (6 bases). Germline values: CDR1 MNHNY, CDR2 SVGAGI (reference sequence). V was clipped by 5 bases and J by 8 bases, with 14 bases between them. CDR3 length equals 13 residues. CDR3 DNA sequence: TGTGCCAGCAGTCTACCCGAGGGGGTTACGCAGTATTTT. This codes for CASSLPEGVTQYF.

The chain couples TRBV14 to TRBJ2-3; 11 bases match TRBD2. The ends lost 4 bases at V and 4 bases at J; junction bases unmatched: 7. From germline, CDR1 is SGHDN and CDR2 FVKESK. CDR3 length: 16 amino acids. CDR3 region: CASSPLAGGPSDTQYF. CDR3 DNA sequence: TGTGCCAGCAGCCCGTTAGCGGGAGGGCCTTCAGATACGCAGTATTTT.

The V call is TRBV7-3, the J call TRBJ2-3, with D tentatively TRBD2 (5 bases). V was pared by 2 bases and J by 3 bases, with 9 bases between. The length of the CDR3 is 14 residues. Germline V gene sequence: CDR1 SGHTA, CDR2 FQGTGA. In nucleotides, the CDR3 is TGTGCCAGCAGCTTAGCGGGTTGGACAGATACGCAGTATTTT. Its translation: CASSLAGWTDTQYF.

A single count supports this clone. The chain employs TRBV19 and TRBJ2-1; 7 nucleotides agree with TRBD2. The J segment lost 8 bases and the V segment lost 1 base, leaving 11 bases of the junction unmatched. Germline V gene lookup returns CDR1 LNHDA and CDR2 SQIVND (reference sequence). The CDR3 is made up of 16 amino acids. The CDR3 nucleotides are TGTGCCAGTAGTATAGGGGGGGGTGCGGGTTCCCATGAGCAGTTCTTC. Protein sequence: CASSIGGGAGSHEQFF.

V gene TRBV5-4 combines with J gene TRBJ2-3; perhaps TRBD1 as D (5 bases). The germline V gene encodes CDR1 SGHNT and CDR2 YYREEE (reference sequence). This CDR3 has 14 residues. V lost 4 bases and J 0 bases, leaving 9 bases between the germline ends. This chain's CDR3 is CASSRRDSTDTQYF. The CDR3 DNA follows: TGTGCCAGCAGCCGCAGGGATAGCACAGATACGCAGTATTTT.

This clone occurred once. The chain joins TRBV11-2 to TRBJ2-1; the match to TRBD1 covers 9 bases. After removal of 7 bases from V and 9 bases from J, the junction contained 19 bases not matched to a gene. Germline V lookup: CDR1 SGHAT, CDR2 FQNNGV. This CDR3 has 17 residues. The CDR3 reads CASTPLPGQGIGFEQFF. The CDR3 DNA reads as TGTGCCAGCACTCCTCTACCGGGACAGGGAATAGGATTTGAGCAGTTCTTC.

The chain joins TRBV5-1 to TRBJ1-5; 9 positions match TRBD1. From germline, CDR1 is SGHRS and CDR2 YFSETQ. The V gene end was trimmed by 4 bases and the J gene end by 5 bases; junction bases not matched to a gene: 7. CDR3 length equals 15 residues. In DNA, the CDR3 is TGCGCCAGCAGCCCGACAGGGGGTCAGCATCAGCCCCAGCATTTT. Its translation: CASSPTGGQHQPQHF.

The rearrangement joins TRBV2 to TRBJ2-5, with D unclear. V was trimmed by 1 base and J by 2 bases, leaving 8 bases between them. Germline assignment: CDR1 SNHLY and CDR2 FYNNEI. CDR3 length equals 14 residues. The CDR3 region has the DNA TGTGCCAGCAGTGAAGACACACCTCAAGAGACCCAGTACTTC. This codes for CASSEDTPQETQYF. Using reference TRBV2 and TRBJ2-5 for the parts outside the CDR3, the full variable domain is EPEVTQTPSHQVTQMGQEVILRCVPISNHLYFYWYRQILGQKVEFLVSFYNNEISEKSEIFDDQFSVERPDGSNFTLKIRSTKLEDSAMYFCASSEDTPQETQYFGPGTRLLVL.

This chain connects TRBV29-1 to TRBJ1-4, with D possibly TRBD1 on 5 matching bases. This CDR3 is 12 amino acids long. Germline CDR1 SQVTM, CDR2 ANQGSEA. V shed 7 bases and J shed 1 base, with 7 bases lying between them. CDR3 nucleotides: TGCAGCGGTCAGGGAACTAATGAAAAACTGTTTTTT. Residues: CSGQGTNEKLFF.